In this sample, the clone carrying this TCR beta chain turned up many times. This sample is drawn from a study of human T cells and chemical hapten exposure. Time point: pre-sensitization, week 0. Treatment noted: therapeutic diphenylcyclopropenone sensitization with weekly scalp DPC. TCRdb reprocessed the RACE reads with MiXCR, giving one entry per CDR3 protein. The table has more than 300,000 distinct CDR3 sequences, 5% to 6.5% seen once; the top ten hold approximately 2.4%. The source was whole blood, collected in connection with sensitization to the hapten diphenylcyclopropenone (DPC). The TCR sequence derives from a woman aged 50 to 60 with alopecia areata. Some clones in this sample may be carry-over from other donors' samples.

Written as DNA, the CDR3 is TGCGCCAGCAGCCAAGCCACAGATACGCAGTATTTT. It specifies CASSQATDTQYF. The chain carries TRBV4-1 and TRBJ2-3; no firm D call. Trimming shortened V by 1 base and J by 2 bases, and 1 base separated the two germline ends. The length of the CDR3 is 12 residues. Germline-derived CDR1 and CDR2 are MGHRA and YSYEKL.